The 17 T cell receptor beta chains in this list originate from one sample, sequenced in a study of CD39 and CD103 CD8 tumor-infiltrating T cells (dated by TCRdb to 2017 to 2018). Library prep was done by the immunoSEQ multiplex PCR assay. TCRdb holds this immuneACCESS table with in-frame rearrangements only. Some clones are missing; in checked studies, unresolved V genes explain under half, and the rest has no known cause. The sample table shows about 2,400 clones, and approximately 72% are seen once. Of the sample, over 10% falls within the top ten clones. The specimen was CD39- CD103- CD8+ T cells sorted from the tumor. The intended sense of this specimen's cell subset or site label: CD103-CD39- double-negative CD45RA- CD8 T cells. The receptors here all came from a human donor with head and neck squamous cell carcinoma.

The table lists this clone with a count of one. The chain joins TRBV21-1 to TRBJ2-7; the table's D call, TRBD2, was not checked against the DNA. TRBV21-1 is a pseudogene segment. The CDR3 length is 16 residues. The CDR3 here is CASSKGPGELLRAVLF. As DNA, the CDR3 is TGTGCCAGCAGCAAGGGCCCCGGGGAGCTCCTACGAGCAGTTCTGTTC.

The chain is built from TRBV18 and TRBJ1-4; D unclear. The germline V and J ends were trimmed by 3 bases and 4 bases, with 12 bases remaining between them. The length of the CDR3 is 15 residues. Germline V gene lookup returns CDR1 KGHSH and CDR2 LQKENI. CDR3 DNA: TGTGCCAGCTCACCCCGGGCAAACGATAATGAAAAACTGTTTTTT. Its translation: CASSPRANDNEKLFF.

The J gene is TRBJ2-7, the V gene TRBV4-1; D may be TRBD1 (6 bases). Per germline, CDR1 MGHRA and CDR2 YSYEKL. Trimming shortened V by 5 bases and J by 3 bases, and 11 bases separated the two germline ends. This CDR3 is 13 amino acids long. CDR3 nucleotide sequence: TGCGCCAGCAGCAGCACACAGGGCTACGAGCAGTACTTC. This translates into CASSSTQGYEQYF.

The V gene is TRBV7-8, the J gene TRBJ2-1, with 9 positions matching TRBD1. CDR1 SGHVS and CDR2 FQNEAQ come from the germline V gene. The CDR3 is made up of 17 amino acids. V dropped 5 bases and J dropped 3; count of bases not matched to a gene: 11. In DNA form, the CDR3 reads TGTGCCAGCAGCCATCCCCTATTGGGACAGGGCTACAATGAGCAGTTCTTC. Protein product: CASSHPLLGQGYNEQFF.

J is TRBJ2-7 and V is TRBV28; TRBD2 might be the D (6 bases). CDR3 length: 14 amino acids. V was cut by 3 bases and J by 1 base, with 10 bases left in between. Per the germline V gene, CDR1 is MDHEN and CDR2 is SYDVKM. CDR3 bases: TGTGCCAGCAGTTTGTTGGACTATTCCTACGAGCAGTACTTC. This encodes CASSLLDYSYEQYF.

The chain couples TRBV4-1 to TRBJ2-7; D remains ambiguous. The V gene lost 3 bases and the J gene lost 2 bases, with 8 bases spanning the gap. The CDR3 loop spans 13 amino acids. Germline CDR1 MGHRA, CDR2 YSYEKL. The chain's CDR3 is CASSHSAAYEQYF. In DNA, the CDR3 is TGCGCCAGCAGCCACTCGGCAGCCTACGAGCAGTACTTC.

This chain joins TRBV19 and TRBJ1-1; D gene uncertain. The V and J ends lost 6 bases and 1 base respectively, with 9 bases between them. The germline V gene encodes CDR1 LNHDA and CDR2 SQIVND (reference sequence). The CDR3 is 13 amino acids. The CDR3 sequence is CASSDYGNTEAFF. CDR3 DNA: TGTGCCAGTAGCGATTACGGGAACACTGAAGCTTTCTTT.

This clone was observed a few times. V and J are TRBV18 and TRBJ1-1; D unresolved. Germline loops: CDR1 KGHSH, CDR2 LQKENI. This CDR3 has 12 residues. Deletions cut 6 bases from V and 4 bases from J, with 9 bases between. The CDR3 DNA reads TGTGCCAGCTCGCCCCAAGGCACTGAAGCTTTCTTT. Translated, it gives CASSPQGTEAFF.

The gene calls are TRBV15 and TRBJ2-7, with 9 bases that match TRBD1. With 0 bases clipped from V and 5 bases from J, the junction kept 8 bases outside the gene matches. Germline CDR1 LNHNV, CDR2 YYDKDF (reference sequence). This CDR3 spans 16 amino acids. The CDR3 nucleotides read TGTGCCACCAGCAGAGAGGGAGGGTGGGACAGGGACGAGCAGTACTTC. Protein product: CATSREGGWDRDEQYF.

V and J are TRBV10-3 and TRBJ2-5, with a weak D call TRBD1 (5 bases). There are 17 residues in the CDR3. Trimming took 2 bases from V and 2 from J, leaving 18 bases between them. Germline V gives CDR1 ENHRY, CDR2 SYGVKD. CDR3 nucleotides: TGTGCCATCAGTGAGCCGAATCAGGGATCCCATCAAGAGACCCAGTACTTC. Protein product: CAISEPNQGSHQETQYF.

The chain couples TRBV7-2 to TRBJ2-7, with a possible D match to TRBD2 (5 bases). The length of the CDR3 is 15 residues. Germline V gene data show CDR1 as SGHTA and CDR2 as FQGNSA. With 1 base removed from V and 5 bases from J, the gap between germline ends came to 15 bases. The chain's CDR3 is CASSLGLASGHEQYF. Here the CDR3 DNA reads TGTGCCAGCAGCTTAGGTCTAGCTTCTGGCCACGAGCAGTACTTC. The complete variable domain, with remaining parts taken from reference TRBV7-2 and TRBJ2-7, reads GAGVSQSPSNKVTEKGKDVELRCDPISGHTALYWYRQSLGQGLEFLIYFQGNSAPDKSGLPSDRFSAERTGGSVSTLTIQRTQQEDSAVYLCASSLGLASGHEQYFGPGTRLTVT.

This clone was observed a handful of times. This chain uses TRBV27 with TRBJ2-3; 12 bases match TRBD2. Germline loops: CDR1 MNHEY, CDR2 SMNVEV (reference sequence). The CDR3 length is 15 residues. V shed 4 bases, J shed 1 base, and the junction held 0 bases outside the gene matches. This chain's CDR3 is CASSWTSGGTDTQYF. CDR3 DNA: TGTGCCAGCAGTTGGACTAGCGGGGGCACAGATACGCAGTATTTT.

This chain uses TRBV5-1 with TRBJ2-1, with D uncertain. Deletions cut 0 bases from V and 1 base from J, with 8 bases between. The CDR3 runs to 15 residues. CDR1 and CDR2 (germline): SGHRS, YFSETQ. CDR3 sequence reads: CASSLGQNSYNEQFF. CDR3 DNA: TGCGCCAGCAGCTTGGGCCAGAATTCCTACAATGAGCAGTTCTTC.

The rearrangement links TRBV7-9 to TRBJ1-2; 9 bases line up with TRBD1. The germline CDR1 and CDR2 sequences are SEHNR and FQNEAQ (reference sequence). V dropped 4 bases and J dropped 3; count of bases not matched to a gene: 6. The CDR3 is made up of 15 amino acids. The CDR3 region is CASSSTQGADYGYTF. CDR3 nucleotides: TGTGCCAGCAGCTCCACACAGGGGGCGGACTATGGCTACACCTTC.

The chain links TRBV4-1 to TRBJ1-6; D remains unclear. Trimming cost V 1 base and J 10 bases, with 8 bases left between them. The germline CDR1 and CDR2 sequences are MGHRA and YSYEKL. The CDR3 has 13 amino acids. As DNA, the CDR3 is TGCGCCAGCAGCCAAGGTCTCTGGTCACCCCTCCACTTT. Its translation is CASSQGLWSPLHF.

The DNA for the CDR3 is TGCGCCAGCAGGCCGGGACCCGGAGAGACCCAGTACTTC. As protein: CASRPGPGETQYF. The chain carries TRBV10-2 and TRBJ2-5; the D call may be TRBD1 or TRBD2 (5 bases each). This CDR3 is built from 13 residues. Germline V gives CDR1 WSHSY, CDR2 SAAADI. V was cut by 6 bases and J by 4 bases, with 12 bases left in between.

By frequency in the sample, this clone is large. The rearrangement links TRBV21-1 to TRBJ1-1; TRBD1 is the table's D call, not checked against the DNA. TRBV21-1 is a pseudogene locus. The CDR3 has 15 amino acids. CDR3 in amino acids: CASSAFISENTEAFF. The CDR3 nucleotides are TGTGCCAGCAGCGCCTTCATTTCAGAGAACACTGAAGCTTTCTTT.